This TCR beta chain emerged from a study of cytomegalovirus exposure and HLA in healthy donors. CDR3 length: 14 residues. The V end lost 5 bases, the J end lost 2 bases, and 13 bases lay between the germline ends. Germline V gene data show CDR1 as SEHNR and CDR2 as FQNEAQ (reference sequence). The PCR employed 60 Vbeta primers together with 13 Jbeta primers. Some clones are missing from TCRdb's copy, which holds only in-frame ones; the method was immunoSEQ multiplex PCR. The table lists approximately 180,000 clones, more than 85% of them singletons. Material for sequencing was PBMCs. The chain combines TRBV7-9 with TRBJ2-7; D is unclear. The TCR comes from a girl less than two years old in good health and CMV-seronegative. The CDR3 is CASSVVGNPYEQYF. The CDR3 coding sequence is TGTGCCAGCAGCGTAGTGGGCAATCCCTACGAGCAGTACTTC.